This TCR beta chain was documented in a study of T cell responses to AZD1222 COVID-19 vaccine. V lost 8 bases and J 7 bases, leaving 21 bases between the germline ends. The CDR3 covers 16 residues. Germline V gene sequence: CDR1 SGHTA, CDR2 FQGNSA. Clones were read by immunoSEQ multiplex PCR, and TCRdb kept only the in-frame ones, dropping some. The sample includes roughly 200,000 clones, around 94% of them seen just once. This chain connects TRBV7-2 to TRBJ1-6, with D perhaps matching TRBD1 (6 bases). This material consisted of peripheral blood, taken 28 days after the second dose of the MenACWY control vaccine. The sequence was collected from an adult who received the MenACWY meningococcal vaccine as a control. CDR3: CASARMKPGANSPLHF. The CDR3 coding sequence is TGTGCCAGCGCACGGATGAAGCCAGGGGCAAATTCACCCCTCCACTTT. The variable domain in full, with the rest retrieved from reference TRBV7-2 and TRBJ1-6, is GAGVSQSPSNKVTEKGKDVELRCDPISGHTALYWYRQSLGQGLEFLIYFQGNSAPDKSGLPSDRFSAERTGGSVSTLTIQRTQQEDSAVYLCASARMKPGANSPLHFGNGTRLTVT.